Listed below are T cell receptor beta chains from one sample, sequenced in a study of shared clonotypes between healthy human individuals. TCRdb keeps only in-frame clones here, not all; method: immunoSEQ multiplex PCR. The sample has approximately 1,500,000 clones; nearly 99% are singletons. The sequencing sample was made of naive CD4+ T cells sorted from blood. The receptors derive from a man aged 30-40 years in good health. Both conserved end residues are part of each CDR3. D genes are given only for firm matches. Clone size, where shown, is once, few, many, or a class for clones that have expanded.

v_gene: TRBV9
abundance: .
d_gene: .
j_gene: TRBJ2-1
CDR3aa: CASSAPTVDRIYNEQFF
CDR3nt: TGTGCCAGCAGCGCACCCACCGTGGACCGTATCTACAATGAGCAGTTCTTC

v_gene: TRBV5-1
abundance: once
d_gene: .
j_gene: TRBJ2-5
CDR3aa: CASSLGVRVGETQYF
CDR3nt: TGCGCCAGCAGCTTGGGGGTCAGGGTAGGGGAGACCCAGTACTTC

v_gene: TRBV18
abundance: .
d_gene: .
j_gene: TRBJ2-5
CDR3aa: CASSPTPTQKETQYF
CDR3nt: TGTGCCAGCTCACCAACTCCGACACAAAAAGAGACCCAGTACTTC

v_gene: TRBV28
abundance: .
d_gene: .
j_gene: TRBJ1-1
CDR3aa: CASSSRTVDTEAFF
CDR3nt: TGTGCCAGCAGTTCGAGGACCGTCGACACTGAAGCTTTCTTT

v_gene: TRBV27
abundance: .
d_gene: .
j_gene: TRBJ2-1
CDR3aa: CASRTGVIYNEQFF
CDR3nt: TGTGCCAGCAGAACCGGGGTAATCTACAATGAGCAGTTCTTC

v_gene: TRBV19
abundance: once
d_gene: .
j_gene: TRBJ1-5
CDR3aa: CASSTVGPAVNSNQPQHF
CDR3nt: TGTGCCAGTAGTACAGTAGGGCCTGCCGTTAATAGCAATCAGCCCCAGCATTTT

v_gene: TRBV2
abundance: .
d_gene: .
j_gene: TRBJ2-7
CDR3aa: CASTRGSYYEQYF
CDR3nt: TGTGCCAGCACCCGGGGCAGCTACTACGAGCAGTACTTC

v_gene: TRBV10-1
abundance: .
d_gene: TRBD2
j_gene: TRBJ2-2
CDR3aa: CATSSGSAGELFF
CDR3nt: TGCGCCACGAGTAGCGGGAGTGCCGGGGAGCTGTTTTTT

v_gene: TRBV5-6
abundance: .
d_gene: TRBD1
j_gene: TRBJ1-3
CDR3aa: CASSLGQGFSNGIGNTIYF
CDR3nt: TGTGCCAGCAGCTTGGGACAGGGGTTCTCCAACGGTATCGGAAACACCATATATTTT

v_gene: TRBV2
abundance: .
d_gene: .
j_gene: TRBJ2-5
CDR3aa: CASTFKETQYF
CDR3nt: TGTGCCAGCACCTTCAAAGAGACCCAGTACTTC

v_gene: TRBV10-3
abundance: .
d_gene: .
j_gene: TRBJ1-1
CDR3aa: CAITWSMNTEAFF
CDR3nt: TGTGCCATCACTTGGTCCATGAACACTGAAGCTTTCTTT

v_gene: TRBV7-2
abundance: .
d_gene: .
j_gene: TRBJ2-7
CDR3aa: CASSPYIRNPNEQYF
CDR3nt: TGTGCCAGCAGCCCCTATATCAGGAATCCCAACGAGCAGTACTTC

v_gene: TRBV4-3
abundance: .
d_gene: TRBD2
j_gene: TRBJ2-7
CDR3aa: CASSQDRAGEGYEQYF
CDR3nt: TGCGCCAGCAGCCAAGATCGGGCGGGAGAAGGCTACGAGCAGTACTTC